This T cell receptor (beta chain) was found in a study of cytomegalovirus exposure and HLA in healthy donors. Study overall: The same platform used for the roughly 600 first-cohort repertoires was also used for the 120 validation repertoires, as a later analysis reported.

Comments on this clone: Its specificity is unknown.

Clones were read by immunoSEQ multiplex PCR, and TCRdb kept only the in-frame ones, dropping some. The data show under 300,000 clones, 90% seen once. Study-level findings and limits: Rare TCR sequences predominated, though certain public TCRs were found in many donors.

The CDR3 totals 14 residues. CDR1 is ENHRY, CDR2 SYGVKD, per germline. V was pared by 2 bases and J by 2 bases, with 9 bases between. The TCR originated in a woman under 30 in good health and CMV-seronegative. The chain recombines TRBV10-3 with TRBJ1-1; D is ambiguous. The specimen sequenced was PBMCs. CDR3 DNA: TGTGCCATCAGTGAGGCAGGCGTTAACACTGAAGCTTTCTTT. Translation: CAISEAGVNTEAFF.